A few counts support the clone carrying this T cell receptor (beta chain). These data belong to a study of response to subunit inactivated influenza vaccine. TCRdb itself ran the RT-PCR reads through MiXCR, one entry per CDR3 protein. Here the sample spans around 480,000 distinct CDR3 sequences, 16% being singletons. Germline values: CDR1 SGHRS, CDR2 YFSETQ. This CDR3 comprises 12 residues. V lost 0 bases to trimming and J lost 8 bases, with 6 bases between them. The receptor comes from a man between 50 and 75 years old who received an inactivated influenza vaccine. This sample comprised CD4+ T cells sorted from PBMCs, obtained approximately 25 months after vaccination. The chain links TRBV5-1 to TRBJ2-1; no reliable D call. Here the CDR3 DNA reads TGCGCCAGCAGCTTGGCGATGTATGAGCAGTTCTTC. Translation: CASSLAMYEQFF. Looking up the rest from reference TRBV5-1 and TRBJ2-1 gives the full variable domain: KAGVTQTPRYLIKTRGQQVTLSCSPISGHRSVSWYQQTPGQGLQFLFEYFSETQRNKGNFPGRFSGRQFSNSRSEMNVSTLELGDSALYLCASSLAMYEQFFGPGTRLTVL.